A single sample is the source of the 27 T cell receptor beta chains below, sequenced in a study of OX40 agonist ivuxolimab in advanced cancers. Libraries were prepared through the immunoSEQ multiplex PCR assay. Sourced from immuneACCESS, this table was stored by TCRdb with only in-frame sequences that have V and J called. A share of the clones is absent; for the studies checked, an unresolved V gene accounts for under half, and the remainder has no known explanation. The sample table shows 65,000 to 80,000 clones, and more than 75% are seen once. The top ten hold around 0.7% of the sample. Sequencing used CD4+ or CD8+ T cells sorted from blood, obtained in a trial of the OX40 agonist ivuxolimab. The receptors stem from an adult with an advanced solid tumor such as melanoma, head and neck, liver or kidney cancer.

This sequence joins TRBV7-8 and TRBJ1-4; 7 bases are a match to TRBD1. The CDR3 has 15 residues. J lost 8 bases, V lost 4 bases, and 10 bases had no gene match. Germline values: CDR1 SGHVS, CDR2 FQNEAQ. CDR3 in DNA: TGTGCCAGCAGCTCCGACAGGGTGCGGGGGGAAAAACTGTTTTTT. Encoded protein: CASSSDRVRGEKLFF.

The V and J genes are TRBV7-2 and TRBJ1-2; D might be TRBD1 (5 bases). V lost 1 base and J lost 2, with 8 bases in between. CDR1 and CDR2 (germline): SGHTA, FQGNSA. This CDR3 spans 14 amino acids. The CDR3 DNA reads TGTGCCAGCAGCTTAGGCCCAGGGAACTATGGCTACACCTTC. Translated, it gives CASSLGPGNYGYTF.

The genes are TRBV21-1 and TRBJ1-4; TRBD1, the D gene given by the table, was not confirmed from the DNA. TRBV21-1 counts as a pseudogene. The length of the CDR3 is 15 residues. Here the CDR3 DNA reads TGTGCCAGCAGCAAATTAGGGGTGACGGGTGAAAAACTGTTTTTT. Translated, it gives CASSKLGVTGEKLFF.

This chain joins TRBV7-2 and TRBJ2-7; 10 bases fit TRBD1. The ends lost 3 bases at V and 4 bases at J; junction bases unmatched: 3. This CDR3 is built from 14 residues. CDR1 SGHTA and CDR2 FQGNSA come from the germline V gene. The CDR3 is CASSFPGQGYEQYF. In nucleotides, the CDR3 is TGTGCCAGCAGCTTCCCGGGACAGGGGTACGAGCAGTACTTC.

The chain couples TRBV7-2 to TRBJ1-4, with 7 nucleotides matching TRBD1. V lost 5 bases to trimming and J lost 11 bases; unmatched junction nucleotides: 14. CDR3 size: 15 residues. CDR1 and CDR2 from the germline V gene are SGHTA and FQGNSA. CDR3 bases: TGTGCCAGCAGCCCGCTTACCTTCGACAGGGAGAAACTGTTTTTT. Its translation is CASSPLTFDREKLFF.

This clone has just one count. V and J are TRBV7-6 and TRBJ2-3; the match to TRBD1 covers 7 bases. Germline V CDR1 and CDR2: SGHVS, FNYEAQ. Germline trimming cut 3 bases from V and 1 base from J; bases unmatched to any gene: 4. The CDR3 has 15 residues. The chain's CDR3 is CASSFSGTGTDTQYF. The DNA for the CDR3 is TGTGCCAGCAGCTTCTCCGGGACAGGCACAGATACGCAGTATTTT.

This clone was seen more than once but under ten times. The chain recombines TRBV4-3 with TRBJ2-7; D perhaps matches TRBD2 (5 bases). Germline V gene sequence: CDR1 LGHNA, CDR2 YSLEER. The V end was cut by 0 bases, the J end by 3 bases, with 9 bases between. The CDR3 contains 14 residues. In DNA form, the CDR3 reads TGCGCCAGCAGCCAAGAGCCCAGCGGCTACGAGCAGTACTTC. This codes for CASSQEPSGYEQYF.

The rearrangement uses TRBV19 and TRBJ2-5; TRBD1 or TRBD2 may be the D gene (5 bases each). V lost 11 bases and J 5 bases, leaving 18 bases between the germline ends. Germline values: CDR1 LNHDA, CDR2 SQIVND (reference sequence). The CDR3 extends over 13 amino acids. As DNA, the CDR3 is TGTGCCTCCGAGGGTGGGGACCGGGAGACCCAGTACTTC. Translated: CASEGGDRETQYF. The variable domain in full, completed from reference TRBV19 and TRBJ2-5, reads DGGITQSPKYLFRKEGQNVTLSCEQNLNHDAMYWYRQDPGQGLRLIYYSQIVNDFQKGDIAEGYSVSREKKESFPLTVTSAQKNPTAFYLCASEGGDRETQYFGPGTRLLVL.

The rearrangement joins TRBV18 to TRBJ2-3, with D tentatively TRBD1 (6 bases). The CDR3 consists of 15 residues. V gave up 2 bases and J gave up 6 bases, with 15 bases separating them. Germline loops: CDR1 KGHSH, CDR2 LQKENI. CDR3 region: CASSPWVGQTDTQYF. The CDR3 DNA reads TGTGCCAGCTCACCATGGGTTGGACAGACGGATACGCAGTATTTT.

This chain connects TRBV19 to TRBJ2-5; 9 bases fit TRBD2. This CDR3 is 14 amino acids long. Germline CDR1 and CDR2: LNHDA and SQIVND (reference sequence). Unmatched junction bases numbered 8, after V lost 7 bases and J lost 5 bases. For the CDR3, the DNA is TGTGCCAGTAAGACTAGCGGCCACTTGGAGACCCAGTACTTC. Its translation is CASKTSGHLETQYF.

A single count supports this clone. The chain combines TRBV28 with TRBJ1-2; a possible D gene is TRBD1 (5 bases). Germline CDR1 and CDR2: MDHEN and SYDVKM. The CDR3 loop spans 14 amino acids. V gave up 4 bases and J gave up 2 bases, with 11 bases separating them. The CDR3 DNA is TGTGCCAGCAGTTCCCCAGGGACGAACTATGGCTACACCTTC. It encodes CASSSPGTNYGYTF.

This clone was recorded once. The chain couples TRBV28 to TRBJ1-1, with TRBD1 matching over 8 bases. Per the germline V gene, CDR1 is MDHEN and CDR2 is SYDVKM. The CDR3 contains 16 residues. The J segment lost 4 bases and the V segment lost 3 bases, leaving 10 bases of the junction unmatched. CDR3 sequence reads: CASSFDAGGGGTEAFF. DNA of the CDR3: TGTGCCAGCAGTTTTGATGCAGGGGGCGGCGGCACTGAAGCTTTCTTT.

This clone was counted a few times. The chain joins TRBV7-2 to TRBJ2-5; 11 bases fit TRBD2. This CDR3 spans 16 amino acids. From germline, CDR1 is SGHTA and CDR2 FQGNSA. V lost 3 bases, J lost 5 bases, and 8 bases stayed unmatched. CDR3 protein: CASSFVAGGPSETQYF. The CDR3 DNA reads TGTGCCAGCAGCTTCGTAGCGGGGGGGCCCTCGGAGACCCAGTACTTC.

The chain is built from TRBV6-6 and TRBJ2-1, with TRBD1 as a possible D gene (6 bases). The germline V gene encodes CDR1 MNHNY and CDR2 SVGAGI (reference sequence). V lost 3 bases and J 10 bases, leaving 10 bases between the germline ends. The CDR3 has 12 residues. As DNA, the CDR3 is TGTGCCAGCAGTTATACACAGGGAGAGCAGTTCTTC. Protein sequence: CASSYTQGEQFF.

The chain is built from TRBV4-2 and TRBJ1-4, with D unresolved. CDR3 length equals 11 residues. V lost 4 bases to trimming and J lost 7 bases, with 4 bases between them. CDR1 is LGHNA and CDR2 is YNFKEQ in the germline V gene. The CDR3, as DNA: TGTGCCAGCAGCCGTGGTGAAAAACTGTTTTTT. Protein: CASSRGEKLFF.

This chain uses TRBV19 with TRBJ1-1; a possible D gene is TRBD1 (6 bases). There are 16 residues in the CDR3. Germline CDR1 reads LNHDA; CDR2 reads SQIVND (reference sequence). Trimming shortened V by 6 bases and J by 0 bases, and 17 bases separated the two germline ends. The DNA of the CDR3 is TGTGCCAGTAGGGCGGGGGCAGGCGACATGAACACTGAAGCTTTCTTT. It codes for CASRAGAGDMNTEAFF.

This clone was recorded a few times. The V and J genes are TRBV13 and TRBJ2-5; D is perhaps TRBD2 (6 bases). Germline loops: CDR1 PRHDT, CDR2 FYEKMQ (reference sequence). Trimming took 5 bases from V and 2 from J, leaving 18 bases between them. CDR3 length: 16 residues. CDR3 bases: TGTGCCAGCAGCCCAGGGCGGGGAGTGGGTCAAGAGACCCAGTACTTC. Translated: CASSPGRGVGQETQYF.

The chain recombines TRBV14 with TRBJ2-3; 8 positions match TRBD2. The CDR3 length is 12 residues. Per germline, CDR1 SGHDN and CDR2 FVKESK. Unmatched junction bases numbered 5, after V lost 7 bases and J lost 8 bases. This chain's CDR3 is CASKAAGATQYF. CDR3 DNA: TGTGCCAGCAAGGCAGCGGGGGCTACGCAGTATTTT.

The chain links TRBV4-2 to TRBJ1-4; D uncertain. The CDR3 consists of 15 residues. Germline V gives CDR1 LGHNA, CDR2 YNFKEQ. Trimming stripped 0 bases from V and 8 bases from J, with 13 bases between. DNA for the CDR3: TGTGCCAGCAGCCAAGATGTCCTTATCGGGGAAAAACTGTTTTTT. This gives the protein CASSQDVLIGEKLFF.

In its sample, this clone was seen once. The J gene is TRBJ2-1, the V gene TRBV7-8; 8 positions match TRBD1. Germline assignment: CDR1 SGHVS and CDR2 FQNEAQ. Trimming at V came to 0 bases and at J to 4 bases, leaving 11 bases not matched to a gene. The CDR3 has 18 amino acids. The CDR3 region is CASSLALSWTGPYNEQFF. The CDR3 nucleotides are TGTGCCAGCAGCTTAGCGCTAAGTTGGACAGGGCCTTACAATGAGCAGTTCTTC.

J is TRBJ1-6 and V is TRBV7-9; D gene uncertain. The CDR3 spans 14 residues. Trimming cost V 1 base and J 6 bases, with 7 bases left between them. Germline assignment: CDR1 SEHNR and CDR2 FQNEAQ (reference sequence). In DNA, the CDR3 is TGTGCCAGCAGCTTAGAATTGGGTAATTCACCCCTCCACTTT. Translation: CASSLELGNSPLHF.

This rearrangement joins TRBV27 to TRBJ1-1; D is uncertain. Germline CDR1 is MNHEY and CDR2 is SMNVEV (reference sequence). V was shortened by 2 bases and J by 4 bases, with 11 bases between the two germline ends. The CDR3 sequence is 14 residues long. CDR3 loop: CASSLAVGRTEAFF. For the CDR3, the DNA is TGTGCCAGCAGTTTAGCCGTTGGGCGCACTGAAGCTTTCTTT.

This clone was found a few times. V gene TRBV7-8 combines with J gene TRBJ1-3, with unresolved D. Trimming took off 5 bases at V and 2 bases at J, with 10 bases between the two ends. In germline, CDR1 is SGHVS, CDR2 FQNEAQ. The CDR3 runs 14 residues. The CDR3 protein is CASSRTETGNTIYF. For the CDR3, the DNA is TGTGCCAGCAGCCGGACTGAAACTGGAAACACCATATATTTT.

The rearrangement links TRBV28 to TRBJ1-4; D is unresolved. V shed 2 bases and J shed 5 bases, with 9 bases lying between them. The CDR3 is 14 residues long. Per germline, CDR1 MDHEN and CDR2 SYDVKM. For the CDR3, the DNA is TGTGCCAGCAGTTTAATCTTAAAAAATGAAAAACTGTTTTTT. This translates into CASSLILKNEKLFF.

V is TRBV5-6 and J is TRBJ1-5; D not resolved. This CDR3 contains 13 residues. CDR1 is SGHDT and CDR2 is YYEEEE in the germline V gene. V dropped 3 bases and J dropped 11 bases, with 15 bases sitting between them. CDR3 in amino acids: CASSSATMATQHF. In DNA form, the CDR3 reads TGTGCCAGCAGCTCGGCCACCATGGCTACCCAGCATTTT.

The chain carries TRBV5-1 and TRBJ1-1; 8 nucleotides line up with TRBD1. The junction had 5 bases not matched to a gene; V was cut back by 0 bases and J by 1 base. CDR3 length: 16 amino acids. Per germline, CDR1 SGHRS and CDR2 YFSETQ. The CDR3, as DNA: TGCGCCAGCAGCTTGGTTGGGACAGGTAAGAACACTGAAGCTTTCTTT. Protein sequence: CASSLVGTGKNTEAFF. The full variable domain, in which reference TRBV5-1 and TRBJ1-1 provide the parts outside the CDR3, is KAGVTQTPRYLIKTRGQQVTLSCSPISGHRSVSWYQQTPGQGLQFLFEYFSETQRNKGNFPGRFSGRQFSNSRSEMNVSTLELGDSALYLCASSLVGTGKNTEAFFGQGTRLTVV.

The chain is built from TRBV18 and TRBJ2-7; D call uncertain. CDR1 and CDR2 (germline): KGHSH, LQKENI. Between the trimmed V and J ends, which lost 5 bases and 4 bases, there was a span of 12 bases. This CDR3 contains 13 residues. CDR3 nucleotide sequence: TGTGCCAGCTCAGTGGGCTCTCTATACGAGCAGTACTTC. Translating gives CASSVGSLYEQYF.